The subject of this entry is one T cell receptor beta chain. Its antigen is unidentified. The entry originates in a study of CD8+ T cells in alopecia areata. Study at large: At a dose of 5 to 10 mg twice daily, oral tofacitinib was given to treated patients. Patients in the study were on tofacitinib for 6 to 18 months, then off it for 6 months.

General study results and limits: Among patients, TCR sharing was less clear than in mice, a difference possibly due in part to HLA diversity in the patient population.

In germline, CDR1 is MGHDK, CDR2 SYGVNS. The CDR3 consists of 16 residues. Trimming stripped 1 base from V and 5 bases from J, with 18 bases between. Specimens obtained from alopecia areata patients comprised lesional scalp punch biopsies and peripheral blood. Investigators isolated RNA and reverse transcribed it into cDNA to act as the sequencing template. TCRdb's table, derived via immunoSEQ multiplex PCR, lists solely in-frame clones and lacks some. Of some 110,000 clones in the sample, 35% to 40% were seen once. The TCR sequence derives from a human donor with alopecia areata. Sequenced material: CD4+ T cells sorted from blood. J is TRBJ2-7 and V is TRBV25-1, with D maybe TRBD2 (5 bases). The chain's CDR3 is CASSEWGRGSIDEQYF. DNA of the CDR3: TGTGCCAGCAGTGAATGGGGTCGTGGGAGTATCGACGAGCAGTACTTC.